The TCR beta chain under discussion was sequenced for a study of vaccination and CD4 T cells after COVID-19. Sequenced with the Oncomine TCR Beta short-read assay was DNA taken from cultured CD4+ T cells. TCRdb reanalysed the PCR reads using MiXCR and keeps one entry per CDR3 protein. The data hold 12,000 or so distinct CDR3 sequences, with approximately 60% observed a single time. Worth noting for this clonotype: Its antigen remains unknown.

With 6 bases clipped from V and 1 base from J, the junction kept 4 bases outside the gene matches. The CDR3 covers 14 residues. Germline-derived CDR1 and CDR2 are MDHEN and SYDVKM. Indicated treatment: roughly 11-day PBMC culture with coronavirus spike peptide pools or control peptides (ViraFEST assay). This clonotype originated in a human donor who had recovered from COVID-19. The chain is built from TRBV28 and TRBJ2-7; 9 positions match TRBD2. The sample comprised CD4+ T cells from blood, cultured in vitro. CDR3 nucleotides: TGTGCCAGCAGGCGGGGGGGTGGATCCTACGAGCAGTACTTC. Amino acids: CASRRGGGSYEQYF.